This T cell receptor beta chain was identified in a study of blood T cell repertoires in COVID-19. Turning to the study itself: The origin of the acute and convalescent COVID-19 samples was the United States, Italy and Spain. Sources were T cells, B-cell-depleted T cells, or PBMCs; the material itself was cDNA or gDNA.

Germline CDR1 is SGHTA and CDR2 is FQGNSA. V trimming: 1 base; J trimming: 7 bases; junction bases outside the gene matches: 6. CDR3 length: 15 residues. Using immunoSEQ multiplex PCR, the repertoire was profiled, and TCRdb retains in-frame clones only, with some absent. This sample has about 120,000 clones, with roughly nine tenths found just once. This clonotype originated in a man aged 70 or older with active or convalescent COVID-19. The V and J genes are TRBV7-2 and TRBJ1-5; 8 bases line up with TRBD1. Sequenced input: peripheral blood. DNA of the CDR3: TGTGCCAGCAGCTTAGACGCAGGGGGCTCCCAGCCCCAGCATTTT. Amino acid sequence: CASSLDAGGSQPQHF.